Below, 7 T cell receptor beta chains from the same sample are listed, as sequenced in a study of cytomegalovirus exposure and HLA in healthy donors. Here immunoSEQ multiplex PCR was the method, and the copy in TCRdb shows in-frame clones only, minus some. The profile covers 100,000 or so clones, with roughly 89% appearing a single time and about 4% taken by the ten largest. The specimen sequenced was PBMCs. These receptors originate from a woman under 40 in good health and CMV-seronegative.

This clone showed up just a few times. The chain couples TRBV11-2 to TRBJ1-2, with D unresolved. CDR3 length equals 13 residues. V was cut by 1 base and J by 8 bases, with 11 bases left in between. The germline V gene encodes CDR1 SGHAT and CDR2 FQNNGV. The CDR3 here is CASSLGRVSGYTF. The CDR3 DNA is TGTGCCAGCAGCTTAGGGAGGGTCTCGGGCTACACCTTC. Full variable domain (rest looked up from reference TRBV11-2 and TRBJ1-2): EAGVAQSPRYKIIEKRQSVAFWCNPISGHATLYWYQQILGQGPKLLIQFQNNGVVDDSQLPKDRFSAERLKGVDSTLKIQPAKLEDSAVYLCASSLGRVSGYTFGSGTRLTVV.

This chain uses TRBV5-1 with TRBJ2-2; TRBD1 aligns across 8 bases. The CDR3 spans 15 residues. Trimming at V came to 0 bases and at J to 5 bases, leaving 3 bases not matched to a gene. Looked up from germline, CDR1 is SGHRS and CDR2 is YFSETQ. DNA for the CDR3: TGCGCCAGCAGCTTGGCGGGACAGGCTACCGGGGAGCTGTTTTTT. Translation: CASSLAGQATGELFF.

The genes are TRBV5-4 and TRBJ1-3; D is ambiguous. Germline lookup yields CDR1 SGHNT and CDR2 YYREEE (reference sequence). CDR3 size: 16 residues. V shed 4 bases and J shed 3 bases, with 17 bases lying between them. The CDR3 sequence: CASSPDSGILGNTIYF. The CDR3 nucleotides are TGTGCCAGCAGCCCGGACTCCGGGATCCTTGGAAACACCATATATTTT.

The genes are TRBV4-1 and TRBJ2-1; the match to TRBD1 covers 9 bases. V shed 4 bases, J shed 6 bases, and the junction held 13 bases outside the gene matches. The CDR3 is 17 residues long. In germline, CDR1 is MGHRA, CDR2 YSYEKL. The DNA for the CDR3 is TGCGCCAGCAGCCTCTTCTCCTCGGGACAGGGTTTCAATGAGCAGTTCTTC. Translating it yields CASSLFSSGQGFNEQFF.

This clone appeared a single time. The chain employs TRBV11-2 and TRBJ2-7; TRBD1 aligns across 10 bases. This CDR3 has 16 residues. Germline V gene data show CDR1 as SGHAT and CDR2 as FQNNGV. V dropped 3 bases and J dropped 2; count of bases not matched to a gene: 7. The CDR3 loop reads CASSFSGTGVTYEQYF. The CDR3 bases are TGTGCCAGCAGCTTCTCCGGGACAGGGGTGACCTACGAGCAGTACTTC.

The chain couples TRBV2 to TRBJ1-3, with D possibly matching TRBD1 (5 bases). Germline loops: CDR1 SNHLY, CDR2 FYNNEI. Deletions cut 1 base from V and 2 bases from J, with 15 bases between. The length of the CDR3 is 17 residues. This chain's CDR3 is CASSEDISTEAGNTIYF. In nucleotides, the CDR3 is TGTGCCAGCAGTGAAGATATCTCGACAGAAGCTGGAAACACCATATATTTT.

This clone was recorded a few times. This chain links TRBV5-8 with TRBJ1-4; D not resolved. From germline, CDR1 is SGHTS and CDR2 YDEGEE. CDR3 length: 11 residues. Between the trimmed V and J ends, which lost 2 bases and 9 bases, there was a span of 5 bases. The CDR3 reads CASSFGKKLFF. Written as DNA, the CDR3 is TGTGCCAGCAGCTTCGGGAAAAAACTGTTTTTT.